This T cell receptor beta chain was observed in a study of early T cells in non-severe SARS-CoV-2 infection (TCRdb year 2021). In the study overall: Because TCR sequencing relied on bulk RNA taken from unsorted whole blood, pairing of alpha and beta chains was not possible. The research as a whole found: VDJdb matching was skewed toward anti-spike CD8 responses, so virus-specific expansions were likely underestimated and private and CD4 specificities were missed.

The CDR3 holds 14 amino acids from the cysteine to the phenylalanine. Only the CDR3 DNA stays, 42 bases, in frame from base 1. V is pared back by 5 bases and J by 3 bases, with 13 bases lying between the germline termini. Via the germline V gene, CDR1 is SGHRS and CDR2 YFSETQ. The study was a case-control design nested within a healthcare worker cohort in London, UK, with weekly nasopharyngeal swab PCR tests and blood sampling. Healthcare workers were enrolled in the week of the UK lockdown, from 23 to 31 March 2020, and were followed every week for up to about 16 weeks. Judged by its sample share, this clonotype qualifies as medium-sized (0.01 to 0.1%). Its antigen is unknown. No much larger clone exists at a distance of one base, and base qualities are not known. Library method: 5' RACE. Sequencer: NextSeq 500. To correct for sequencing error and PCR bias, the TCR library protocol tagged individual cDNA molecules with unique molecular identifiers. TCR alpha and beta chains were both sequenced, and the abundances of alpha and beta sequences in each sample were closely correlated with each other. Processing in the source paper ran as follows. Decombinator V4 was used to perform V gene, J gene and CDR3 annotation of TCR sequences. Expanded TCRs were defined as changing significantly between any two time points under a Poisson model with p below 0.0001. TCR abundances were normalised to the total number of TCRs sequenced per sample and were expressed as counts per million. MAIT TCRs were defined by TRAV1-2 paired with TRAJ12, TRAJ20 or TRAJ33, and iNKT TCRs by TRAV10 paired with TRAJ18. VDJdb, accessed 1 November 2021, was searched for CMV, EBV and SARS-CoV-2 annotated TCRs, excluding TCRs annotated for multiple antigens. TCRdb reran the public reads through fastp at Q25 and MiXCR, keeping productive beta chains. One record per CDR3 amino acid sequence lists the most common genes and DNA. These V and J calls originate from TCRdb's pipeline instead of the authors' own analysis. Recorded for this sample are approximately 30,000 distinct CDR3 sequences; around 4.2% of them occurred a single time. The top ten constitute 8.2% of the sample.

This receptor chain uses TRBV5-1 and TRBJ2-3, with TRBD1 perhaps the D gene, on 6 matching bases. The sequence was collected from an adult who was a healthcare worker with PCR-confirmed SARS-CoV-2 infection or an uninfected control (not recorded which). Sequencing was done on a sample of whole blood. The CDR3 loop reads CASRQGLATDTQYF. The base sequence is TGCGCCAGCAGGCAGGGGTTGGCTACAGATACGCAGTATTTT.